This T cell receptor beta chain emerged from a study of T-cell reconstitution after alpha-beta-depleted transplantation in children. Unique molecular identifiers were used in preparing the TCRbeta library. TCRdb analysed the PCR reads with MiXCR anew, one entry per CDR3 protein. The sample records around 800,000 distinct CDR3 sequences, 15% to 20% being singletons. Per the germline V gene, CDR1 is SEHNR and CDR2 is FQNEAQ (reference sequence). This CDR3 is 16 amino acids long. Germline trimming cut 6 bases from V and 6 bases from J; bases unmatched to any gene: 11. A few counts support this clonotype.

The J gene is TRBJ2-2, the V gene TRBV7-9; 9 bases map to TRBD1. The sequence derives from a male patient aged 10 to 17 who had a stem cell transplant for acute lymphoblastic leukemia, so the T cells may come from the graft donor. Sample: PBMCs, mostly from graft donor cells, taken 360 days after TCRalphabeta/CD19-depleted stem cell transplant. CDR3 in DNA: TGTGCCAGCAGGGGGCTGGGACAGGGAAGTGCCGGGGAGCTGTTTTTT. This codes for CASRGLGQGSAGELFF.